This entry is about one T cell receptor (beta chain). This record belongs to a study of monozygotic twins with inflammatory bowel disease. TCRdb reworked the 5' RACE reads into one entry per CDR3 protein, no DNA. This listing includes some 170,000 distinct CDR3 sequences. Germline V lookup: CDR1 DFQATT, CDR2 SNEGSKA (reference sequence). The CDR3 runs to 15 residues. Unsorted whole blood yielded the total RNA, with T cells left unselected. The clonotype originates from a human donor with ulcerative colitis or Crohn's disease, or a healthy co-twin of an affected twin (not recorded which). The V and J genes are TRBV20-1 and TRBJ2-3; TCRdb indicates TRBD1, and absent DNA this call remains unverified. Sequencing input: blood. The CDR3 loop is CSAREGGPFTDTQYF.